A single sample is the source of the 17 T cell receptor delta chains below, sequenced in a study of gamma-delta T cells after stem cell transplantation. TCRdb called clones anew from the RT-PCR reads with CATT. The sample yields more than 1,500 delta-chain clones, over 2% seen once. The source material was gamma-delta T cells. Receptors originate from a human donor. It is not recorded whose cells these are; they may come from a transplant donor.

Notes on this clone: TCRdb's listed protein matches a much larger clone and diverges from this DNA's translation at residue 14, likely through a read error; the protein shown comes from the DNA. The genes are TRDV2 and TRDJ1; 13 positions agree with TRDD3. The CDR3 loop spans 20 amino acids. Germline trimming cut 1 base from V and 0 bases from J; bases unmatched to any gene: 13. Looked up from germline, CDR1 is GEAIGNYY and CDR2 is EKD. CDR3 sequence: CACDTLLGDTRVAYTDKLIF. The CDR3 DNA sequence: TGTGCCTGTGACACTCTACTGGGGGATACGCGAGTTGCCTACACCGATAAACTCATCTTT.

This clone showed up just a few times. This DNA translates differently at residue 10 from the TCRdb protein, which is that of a much larger clone; a read error is likely, and the protein shown is the DNA's own translation. CDR3 bases: TGTGCCTGTGACACGCTGGGGGATGGGGTCGATAAAAGGATCATCTTT. It specifies CACDTLGDGVDKRIIF. V usage is TRDV2 and J usage is TRDJ1, with TRDD3 matching 9 bases. Trimming took 1 base from V and 12 from J; bases not matched to a gene: 17. This CDR3 has 16 residues. Germline values: CDR1 GEAIGNYY, CDR2 EKD.

This sequence joins TRDV2 and TRDJ1; 7 nucleotides line up with TRDD3. Per germline, CDR1 GEAIGNYY and CDR2 EKD. The V segment lost 1 base and the J segment 0 bases; nucleotides outside the gene matches: 7. The CDR3 runs 16 residues. The DNA for the CDR3 is TGTGCCTGTGACACGCTGGGGGTTAAGTACACCGATAAACTCATCTTT. As protein: CACDTLGVKYTDKLIF.

In the case of this clone: A far larger clone is one nucleotide away, so this likely arose from a read error. Additional DNA sequences in this sample encode the identical CDR3. The CDR3 here is CACDAMGDFGSDKLIF. The CDR3 DNA is TGTGCCTGTGACGCTATGGGGGATTTTGGATCAGATAAACTCATCTTT. This sequence joins TRDV2 and TRDJ1; 8 bases line up with TRDD3. Per the germline V gene, CDR1 is GEAIGNYY and CDR2 is EKD. V was pared by 3 bases and J by 5 bases, with 13 bases of the junction left unmatched. CDR3 length: 16 residues.

By sample share, this clone is medium-sized. A read error is the likely source, as a far larger clone sits one nucleotide away. The chain couples TRDV2 to TRDJ1; 8 nucleotides match TRDD3. Germline assignment: CDR1 GEAIGNYY and CDR2 EKD. The CDR3 runs to 19 residues. The CDR3 DNA reads TGTGCCCGTGACACCCTAGCCCGTACTGGGGGCGTTGATACCGATAAACTCATCTTT. Amino acid sequence: CARDTLARTGGVDTDKLIF.

On this clone itself: This DNA translates differently at residue 18 from the TCRdb protein, which is that of a much larger clone; a read error is likely, and the protein shown is the DNA's own translation. This chain uses TRDV2 with TRDJ1, with TRDD3 matching 13 bases. Looked up from germline, CDR1 is GEAIGNYY and CDR2 is EKD. The CDR3 spans 20 residues. CDR3 region: CACDTVPTGGYDKYTDKHIF. The CDR3 DNA reads TGTGCCTGTGACACGGTCCCTACTGGGGGATACGATAAGTACACCGATAAACACATCTTT.

This clone turned up a few times. The rearrangement joins TRDV2 to TRDJ3; 7 nucleotides agree with TRDD3. The CDR3 is 16 amino acids. In germline, CDR1 is GEAIGNYY, CDR2 EKD. V shed 3 bases, J shed 0 bases, and the junction held 1 base outside the gene matches. DNA of the CDR3: TGTGCCTGTGACTGGGGGAGCTCCTGGGACACCCGACAGATGTTTTTC. Its translation is CACDWGSSWDTRQMFF.

In its sample, this clone was seen many times. This sequence is one base from a far larger clone and is likely a read error. This rearrangement joins TRDV2 to TRDJ1; 11 bases line up with TRDD3. Germline assignment: CDR1 GEAIGNYY and CDR2 EKD. This CDR3 comprises 15 residues. The CDR3 bases are TGTGCCCGTGAACTTTTGGGGGATACGGAGGCTAAACTCATCTTT. It encodes CARELLGDTEAKLIF.

Regarding this clone: A far larger clone lies a single base away; this is likely a read error. This sample also contains other DNA sequences that code for the same CDR3. V gene TRDV2 combines with J gene TRDJ1; D is possibly TRDD3 (6 bases). With 3 bases removed from V and 0 bases from J, the gap between germline ends came to 16 bases. The CDR3 has 16 residues. CDR1 is GEAIGNYY, CDR2 EKD, per germline. This CDR3 reads CACDLLGTSYTDKLIF. The CDR3 coding sequence is TGTGCCTGTGACCTACTGGGAACAAGTTACACCGATAAACTCATCTTT.

Comment on this clone: The translation of this DNA and the TCRdb protein of a much larger clone differ at residue 13, probably owing to a read error; the protein shown here is translated from the DNA. The V gene is TRDV2, the J gene TRDJ1; 10 bases are a match to TRDD3. The length of the CDR3 is 17 residues. V was clipped by 3 bases and J by 6 bases; unmatched bases: 15. From germline, CDR1 is GEAIGNYY and CDR2 EKD. CDR3 protein: CACDPLLGDRGANKLIF. Written as DNA, the CDR3 is TGTGCCTGTGACCCTCTACTGGGGGATCGTGGCGCCAATAAACTCATCTTT.

About this clone: The protein that TCRdb holds for this DNA derives from a much larger clone and differs from the translated DNA at residue 4, which likely indicates a read error; the protein shown here is translated from the DNA. This chain joins TRDV2 and TRDJ1, with 11 bases aligning to TRDD3. There are 17 residues in the CDR3. Germline-derived CDR1 and CDR2 are GEAIGNYY and EKD. This CDR3 is CACGTVELGDKPYKLIF. The CDR3 nucleotides read TGTGCCTGTGGCACCGTGGAACTGGGGGATAAGCCCTATAAACTCATCTTT.

The sample holds a few counts of this clone. The protein given by TCRdb reflects a much larger clone and differs at residue 3 from this DNA's translation, likely from a read error; the protein shown is the DNA's translation. The chain links TRDV2 to TRDJ1; 9 nucleotides match TRDD3. This CDR3 spans 19 amino acids. Germline V lookup: CDR1 GEAIGNYY, CDR2 EKD. The CDR3 DNA sequence: TGTGCCCGTGACACCGTCGGTCTGGGGGATGCACTTGGCACCGATAAACTCATCTTT. Translated: CARDTVGLGDALGTDKLIF.

Remarks on this clone: Translating this DNA gives a protein that differs at residue 4 from the TCRdb one, which belongs to a much larger clone; a read error is likely, and the protein shown is this translation. This rearrangement joins TRDV2 to TRDJ1, with 10 positions matching TRDD3. The germline CDR1 and CDR2 sequences are GEAIGNYY and EKD. After removal of 6 bases from V and 3 bases from J, the junction contained 24 bases not matched to a gene. This CDR3 is 20 amino acids long. CDR3 coding DNA: TGTGCCTGTAACTCGATGCTTACTGGGGGATCACCCCAGGAGGCCGATAAACTCATCTTT. Its translation is CACNSMLTGGSPQEADKLIF.

On this clone: Since a far larger clone is one base different, this is likely a read error. This sample includes further DNA sequences coding for the same CDR3. This sequence joins TRDV2 and TRDJ1, with 9 bases matching TRDD3. Germline-derived CDR1 and CDR2 are GEAIGNYY and EKD. V lost 3 bases to trimming and J lost 2 bases; unmatched junction nucleotides: 18. The CDR3 is 19 residues long. The CDR3 is CACDSAEVLGDRGTDKLIF. Written as DNA, the CDR3 is TGTGCCTGTGACTCGGCGGAAGTATTGGGGGATAGGGGGACCGATAAACTCATCTTT.

This clone was seen a few times. This likely came from a read error, as a far larger clone is one base away. Additional DNA sequences in this sample encode the identical CDR3. The chain has TRDV2 and TRDJ1; 11 nucleotides match TRDD3. Per germline, CDR1 GEAIGNYY and CDR2 EKD. V shed 4 bases and J 2 bases; nucleotides not matched to a gene: 14. The CDR3 has 18 residues. DNA of the CDR3: TGTGCCTGTGATCCGGTTAGAATGGGGGATACGTATACCGATAAACTCATCTTT. This encodes CACDPVRMGDTYTDKLIF.

J is TRDJ1 and V is TRDV2; 13 bases align to TRDD3. Trimming removed 0 bases from V and 7 bases from J; junction bases left unmatched: 10. CDR1 and CDR2 from the germline V gene are GEAIGNYY and EKD. The CDR3 has 17 amino acids. CDR3 loop: CACDTGGLGDTEAKLIF. DNA for the CDR3: TGTGCCTGTGACACCGGAGGACTGGGGGATACGGAGGCTAAACTCATCTTT.

This clone was counted ten times or more. A far bigger clonotype differs at one base, so this is likely a read error. The V gene is TRDV2, the J gene TRDJ1; 9 bases align to TRDD3. V was pared by 0 bases and J by 0 bases, with 31 bases of the junction left unmatched. The CDR3 is made up of 25 amino acids. CDR1 and CDR2 from the germline V gene are GEAIGNYY and EKD. Here the CDR3 DNA reads TGTGCCTGTGACACCCTGGTATCTGGGGGATCATCTCCCGGTCAGGAGGCTAATTACACCGATAAACTCATCTTT. This codes for CACDTLVSGGSSPGQEANYTDKLIF.